The T cell receptor beta chain described here comes from a study of blood T cell repertoires in COVID-19. The wider study: COVID-19 samples collected from the United States, Italy and Spain covered acute and convalescent phases. Nucleic acid was either cDNA or gDNA, and it came from T cells, B-cell-depleted T cells, or PBMCs.

Using immunoSEQ multiplex PCR, the repertoire was profiled, and TCRdb retains in-frame clones only, with some absent. The sample has some 530,000 clones; 88% are singletons. Trimming took 6 bases from V and 5 from J; bases not matched to a gene: 8. CDR1 is KGHSH, CDR2 LQKENI, per germline. The CDR3 contains 16 residues. The genes are TRBV18 and TRBJ2-1; TRBD1 matches 12 bases. This clonotype was sampled from a woman aged 55-70 years who had recovered from COVID-19. The specimen sequenced was PBMCs or T cells enriched from blood (not recorded which). Here the CDR3 reads CASSHQGQGANNEQFF. In DNA, the CDR3 is TGTGCCAGCTCCCACCAGGGACAGGGGGCCAACAATGAGCAGTTCTTC. The full variable domain, in which reference TRBV18 and TRBJ2-1 provide the parts outside the CDR3, is NAGVMQNPRHLVRRRGQEARLRCSPMKGHSHVYWYRQLPEEGLKFMVYLQKENIIDESGMPKERFSAEFPKEGPSILRIQQVVRGDSAAYFCASSHQGQGANNEQFFGPGTRLTVL.